The 28 T cell receptor beta chains reported below all come from one sample, sequenced in a study of cytomegalovirus exposure and HLA in healthy donors. Use of 60 Vbeta and 13 Jbeta primers characterized the PCR. Sequenced by immunoSEQ multiplex PCR; TCRdb stores in-frame clones only, minus some. The data show under 200,000 clones, with 75% to 90% seen just once and 2% to 2.5% held by the top ten. Input material: PBMCs. Receptor source: a male donor in good health and CMV-seronegative.

J is TRBJ2-7 and V is TRBV15, with TRBD1 as a possible D gene (5 bases). The V gene lost 3 bases and the J gene lost 3 bases, with 12 bases spanning the gap. CDR1 and CDR2 (germline): LNHNV, YYDKDF (reference sequence). This CDR3 spans 14 amino acids. CDR3 bases: TGTGCCACCAGCAGCAACAGGCAGGGCTACGAGCAGTACTTC. Encoded protein: CATSSNRQGYEQYF.

This clone was detected a few times. This chain connects TRBV9 to TRBJ1-2; 8 nucleotides agree with TRBD1. Germline-derived CDR1 and CDR2 are SGDLS and YYNGEE. The CDR3 runs 16 residues. V was pared by 5 bases and J by 0 bases, with 9 bases of the junction left unmatched. DNA for the CDR3: TGTGCCAGCAGTCCCGCCCGGGACAGGACTAACTATGGCTACACCTTC. This encodes CASSPARDRTNYGYTF.

The chain carries TRBV2 and TRBJ2-7; 7 bases map to TRBD2. Germline-derived CDR1 and CDR2 are SNHLY and FYNNEI. V was clipped by 8 bases and J by 4 bases; unmatched bases: 5. This CDR3 region has 12 residues. DNA of the CDR3: TGTGCCAGCGGAAGACTAGCATACGAGCAGTACTTC. Protein product: CASGRLAYEQYF. The entire variable domain, with the rest obtained from reference TRBV2 and TRBJ2-7, is as follows: EPEVTQTPSHQVTQMGQEVILRCVPISNHLYFYWYRQILGQKVEFLVSFYNNEISEKSEIFDDQFSVERPDGSNFTLKIRSTKLEDSAMYFCASGRLAYEQYFGPGTRLTVT.

The chain uses TRBV7-2 and TRBJ2-4; a weak D match, TRBD2 (7 bases). Trimming pared 4 bases from V and 5 bases from J, leaving 18 bases between. Germline V gives CDR1 SGHTA, CDR2 FQGNSA. CDR3 size: 16 residues. CDR3 sequence (DNA): TGTGCCAGCAGCTCCACGGGGAGGGGGGATCAAAACATTCAGTACTTC. It yields the protein CASSSTGRGDQNIQYF.

The chain recombines TRBV18 with TRBJ1-6, with TRBD1 as a possible D gene (6 bases). V lost 0 bases and J 4 bases, leaving 10 bases between the germline ends. The CDR3 runs 16 residues. The germline gives CDR1 KGHSH, CDR2 LQKENI. CDR3 region: CASSPPGQTYNSPLHF. CDR3 nucleotides: TGTGCCAGCTCACCACCGGGACAAACTTATAATTCACCCCTCCACTTT. The full variable domain, in which reference TRBV18 and TRBJ1-6 provide the parts outside the CDR3, is NAGVMQNPRHLVRRRGQEARLRCSPMKGHSHVYWYRQLPEEGLKFMVYLQKENIIDESGMPKERFSAEFPKEGPSILRIQQVVRGDSAAYFCASSPPGQTYNSPLHFGNGTRLTVT.

In nucleotides, the CDR3 is TGTGCCAGCAGCTCGGGACTCTCCCAGCCCCAGCATTTT. This codes for CASSSGLSQPQHF. The J gene is TRBJ1-5, the V gene TRBV7-8, with a possible D match to TRBD1 (5 bases). V was cut by 4 bases and J by 7 bases, with 11 bases left in between. CDR1 is SGHVS and CDR2 is FQNEAQ in the germline V gene. The CDR3 length is 13 residues.

This clone has just a few counts. This chain links TRBV6-1 with TRBJ1-2; D call uncertain. V gave up 6 bases and J gave up 8 bases, with 16 bases separating them. The germline gives CDR1 MNHNS, CDR2 SASEGT. CDR3 length: 13 residues. The CDR3 is CASRSPIHRGYTF. CDR3 DNA sequence: TGTGCCAGCAGGTCTCCAATTCATCGGGGCTACACCTTC.

The chain carries TRBV29-1 and TRBJ2-2, with 7 bases lining up with TRBD2. The trim removed 6 bases at V and 6 bases at J, leaving 7 bases unmatched. Germline-derived CDR1 and CDR2 are SQVTM and ANQGSEA. The CDR3 is 13 amino acids. CDR3 amino acids: CSVGLGGPGELFF. The CDR3 nucleotides are TGCAGCGTGGGACTGGGAGGGCCCGGGGAGCTGTTTTTT.

The chain recombines TRBV9 with TRBJ2-1, with 8 positions matching TRBD1. V lost 2 bases to trimming and J lost 4 bases; unmatched junction nucleotides: 8. Germline CDR1 SGDLS, CDR2 YYNGEE. The CDR3 contains 16 residues. CDR3 protein: CASSVSGGTGYNEQFF. The CDR3 coding sequence is TGTGCCAGCAGCGTCTCAGGGGGGACAGGATACAATGAGCAGTTCTTC. The complete variable domain, with remaining parts taken from reference TRBV9 and TRBJ2-1, reads DSGVTQTPKHLITATGQRVTLRCSPRSGDLSVYWYQQSLDQGLQFLIQYYNGEERAKGNILERFSAQQFPDLHSELNLSSLELGDSALYFCASSVSGGTGYNEQFFGPGTRLTVL.

The J gene is TRBJ2-1, the V gene TRBV5-1, with TRBD1 identical over 7 bases. There are 13 residues in the CDR3. Germline V gives CDR1 SGHRS, CDR2 YFSETQ. Losses at the gene ends were 5 bases for V and 3 bases for J; bases not matched to a gene: 2. CDR3 in DNA: TGCGCCAGCAGTTGGGACAGCTACAATGAGCAGTTCTTC. This gives the protein CASSWDSYNEQFF.

This clone was seen a single time. The chain combines TRBV5-4 with TRBJ2-2; 9 bases map to TRBD2. CDR3 length equals 16 residues. With V trimmed by 3 bases and J by 4 bases, 7 bases remained unmatched. Germline V gene sequence: CDR1 SGHNT, CDR2 YYREEE (reference sequence). As DNA, the CDR3 is TGTGCCAGCAGCTCCCTAGCGGGGTTATCCACCGGGGAGCTGTTTTTT. This encodes CASSSLAGLSTGELFF.

This rearrangement joins TRBV5-8 to TRBJ1-4, with 7 bases fitting TRBD1. This CDR3 region has 15 residues. Losses at the gene ends were 4 bases for V and 4 bases for J; bases not matched to a gene: 7. Germline CDR1 and CDR2: SGHTS and YDEGEE. The CDR3 DNA reads TGTGCCAGCAGCATCGGGACAGCCCGTAATGAAAAACTGTTTTTT. Translation: CASSIGTARNEKLFF.

V is TRBV9 and J is TRBJ1-6, with D maybe TRBD1 (6 bases). V shed 3 bases and J shed 10 bases, with 14 bases lying between them. CDR1 and CDR2 (germline): SGDLS, YYNGEE. The CDR3 runs 14 residues. The CDR3 DNA follows: TGTGCCAGCAGCGGCTCAGGGGACCGATCACCCCTCCACTTT. Encoded protein: CASSGSGDRSPLHF.

The rearrangement joins TRBV27 to TRBJ2-1; D may be TRBD1 (5 bases). Germline assignment: CDR1 MNHEY and CDR2 SMNVEV (reference sequence). The V end lost 4 bases, the J end lost 9 bases, and 13 bases lay between the germline ends. The CDR3 runs 13 residues. CDR3: CASSSVHRGEQFF. The CDR3, as DNA: TGTGCCAGCAGTTCCGTCCATAGGGGTGAGCAGTTCTTC.

The chain couples TRBV4-1 to TRBJ1-2; D unresolved. V gave up 0 bases and J gave up 3 bases, with 11 bases separating them. The CDR3 contains 15 residues. Germline V gene lookup returns CDR1 MGHRA and CDR2 YSYEKL. Here the CDR3 DNA reads TGCGCCAGCAGCCAAGATAGTTTCGACTACTATGGCTACACCTTC. Translating gives CASSQDSFDYYGYTF.

The chain has TRBV7-2 and TRBJ2-1; the match to TRBD1 covers 10 bases. V shed 3 bases, J shed 8 bases, and the junction held 4 bases outside the gene matches. The germline V gene has CDR1 SGHTA and CDR2 FQGNSA. The CDR3 loop spans 14 amino acids. The CDR3 loop is CASSFGTGVDEQFF. The CDR3 nucleotides read TGTGCCAGCAGCTTCGGGACAGGGGTCGATGAGCAGTTCTTC.

This chain connects TRBV4-1 to TRBJ2-2; TRBD1 might be the D (6 bases). The germline V gene has CDR1 MGHRA and CDR2 YSYEKL. The CDR3 is 15 amino acids. Between the trimmed V and J ends, which lost 4 bases and 1 base, there was a span of 10 bases. The CDR3 sequence is CASSLRDMNTGELFF. In DNA form, the CDR3 reads TGCGCCAGCAGCCTTCGGGACATGAACACCGGGGAGCTGTTTTTT.

The sample holds a few counts of this clone. The V gene is TRBV20-1, the J gene TRBJ1-2, with D hard to call. The CDR3 runs to 11 residues. Germline assignment: CDR1 DFQATT and CDR2 SNEGSKA (reference sequence). V dropped 5 bases and J dropped 4 bases, with 8 bases sitting between them. The DNA for the CDR3 is TGCAGTGCTCCCCAGGTCTATGGCTACACCTTC. It translates to CSAPQVYGYTF.

This clone was detected only a few times. The rearrangement links TRBV18 to TRBJ1-1, with D tentatively TRBD1 (5 bases). Germline V CDR1 and CDR2: KGHSH, LQKENI. With 3 bases removed from V and 3 bases from J, the gap between germline ends came to 8 bases. CDR3 length: 13 residues. CDR3 protein: CASSPIGDTEAFF. In nucleotides, the CDR3 is TGTGCCAGCTCACCGATAGGGGACACTGAAGCTTTCTTT.

CDR3: CASSPRGQGANTGELFF. DNA of the CDR3: TGTGCCAGCTCACCACGAGGTCAGGGGGCCAACACCGGGGAGCTGTTTTTT. The gene calls are TRBV18 and TRBJ2-2; 8 bases agree with TRBD1. J was trimmed by 2 bases and V by 1 base; bases with no gene match: 6. The CDR3 totals 17 residues. Germline CDR1 and CDR2: KGHSH and LQKENI.

V is TRBV18 and J is TRBJ1-5; D ambiguous. Germline V CDR1 and CDR2: KGHSH, LQKENI. V gave up 5 bases and J gave up 0 bases, with 14 bases separating them. The CDR3 sequence is 16 residues long. The CDR3 DNA follows: TGTGCCAGCTCAGGCCAATCCCGGGATAGCAATCAGCCCCAGCATTTT. Its translation is CASSGQSRDSNQPQHF.

This clone was seen only a few times. This chain links TRBV11-2 with TRBJ2-7; 9 bases fit TRBD2. Germline V gene sequence: CDR1 SGHAT, CDR2 FQNNGV. The CDR3 runs 16 residues. Trimming took 1 base from V and 5 from J; bases not matched to a gene: 9. The CDR3 coding sequence is TGTGCCAGCAGCTTAGTAGTAGCGGGGGTCTTCCACGAGCAGTACTTC. This codes for CASSLVVAGVFHEQYF.

The rearrangement uses TRBV5-1 and TRBJ2-1, with 8 bases lining up with TRBD2. Germline assignment: CDR1 SGHRS and CDR2 YFSETQ. Unmatched junction bases numbered 10, after V lost 2 bases and J lost 9 bases. This CDR3 is built from 15 residues. The CDR3 reads CASSLGSGMVSEQFF. For the CDR3, the DNA is TGCGCCAGCAGCTTAGGTAGCGGGATGGTTAGTGAGCAGTTCTTC.

CDR3: CASSDSQWETQYF. The CDR3, as DNA: TGTGCCAGCAGTGACTCTCAGTGGGAGACCCAGTACTTC. The V and J genes are TRBV2 and TRBJ2-5; D uncertain. V was pared by 3 bases and J by 5 bases, with 10 bases between. In germline, CDR1 is SNHLY, CDR2 FYNNEI. The CDR3 is made up of 13 amino acids.

The chain combines TRBV19 with TRBJ1-1; 7 nucleotides align to TRBD1. J was trimmed by 6 bases and V by 6 bases; bases with no gene match: 13. Germline loops: CDR1 LNHDA, CDR2 SQIVND (reference sequence). This CDR3 contains 15 residues. The CDR3 sequence is CASRWDSGGRAEAFF. Here the CDR3 DNA reads TGTGCCAGTAGATGGGACAGCGGTGGAAGGGCTGAAGCTTTCTTT.

The chain uses TRBV4-1 and TRBJ2-1, with D uncertain. CDR3 length: 16 amino acids. Per the germline V gene, CDR1 is MGHRA and CDR2 is YSYEKL. V shed 1 base and J shed 0 bases, with 10 bases lying between them. CDR3 DNA sequence: TGCGCCAGCAGCCAAGGTACAGTCCTCTCCTACAATGAGCAGTTCTTC. Residues: CASSQGTVLSYNEQFF.

The V and J genes are TRBV6-5 and TRBJ1-1; perhaps TRBD1 as D (5 bases). Trimming cost V 4 bases and J 4 bases, with 16 bases left between them. This CDR3 has 15 residues. CDR1 is MNHEY, CDR2 SVGAGI, per germline. In DNA, the CDR3 is TGTGCCAGCAGTTTGCTCCCGGGGGTAGGCACTGAAGCTTTCTTT. It specifies CASSLLPGVGTEAFF.

This clone has just one count. J is TRBJ1-5 and V is TRBV19; the D gene is possibly TRBD1 (6 bases). The CDR3 runs to 18 residues. V gave up 7 bases and J gave up 0 bases, with 22 bases separating them. Germline V CDR1 and CDR2: LNHDA, SQIVND (reference sequence). CDR3: CASTIGQLGPYSNQPQHF. CDR3 coding DNA: TGTGCCAGTACCATCGGACAGTTGGGACCATATAGCAATCAGCCCCAGCATTTT.